Each of the 12 T cell receptor beta chains below was sequenced from the same sample in a study of beta chain features in type 1 diabetes. Isolated RNA was reverse transcribed in full, so expressed TCRB transcripts were sequenced. The data were produced by immunoSEQ multiplex PCR, yet TCRdb's version contains in-frame clones alone and is incomplete. The sample shows more than 150,000 clones, about an eighth of them seen only once. Sequences were obtained from central memory CD4+ T cells from blood. These receptor sequences come from a woman aged 18-30 years in good health.

The chain combines TRBV29-1 with TRBJ2-1; 7 bases match TRBD1. The CDR3 runs 13 residues. Germline loops: CDR1 SQVTM, CDR2 ANQGSEA. The V and J ends lost 6 bases and 3 bases, in that order; junction bases with no gene match: 5. The CDR3 sequence is CSVTGVNYNEQFF. CDR3 bases: TGCAGCGTCACAGGGGTTAACTACAATGAGCAGTTCTTC.

The CDR3 loop reads CASSTPGTGASTRYNEQFF. Written as DNA, the CDR3 is TGTGCCAGCAGCACCCCCGGGACAGGGGCGTCCACCCGCTACAATGAGCAGTTCTTC. J is TRBJ2-1 and V is TRBV7-3; 10 positions match TRBD1. Germline lookup yields CDR1 SGHTA and CDR2 FQGTGA. V shed 5 bases, J shed 3 bases, and the junction held 16 bases outside the gene matches. There are 19 residues in the CDR3.

The rearrangement joins TRBV29-1 to TRBJ1-2; D is unclear. In germline, CDR1 is SQVTM, CDR2 ANQGSEA. The V gene lost 4 bases and the J gene lost 4 bases, with 7 bases spanning the gap. The CDR3 loop spans 11 amino acids. The DNA for the CDR3 is TGCAGCGTTGCTCCTGTCTATGGCTACACCTTC. This codes for CSVAPVYGYTF.

In this sample, this clone turned up many times. V gene TRBV5-1 combines with J gene TRBJ2-5, with a weak D call TRBD1 (5 bases). With 2 bases removed from V and 1 base from J, the gap between germline ends came to 9 bases. Germline V gives CDR1 SGHRS, CDR2 YFSETQ. This CDR3 has 14 amino acids. CDR3 residues: CASSFDSTQETQYF. In DNA, the CDR3 is TGCGCCAGCAGCTTCGACAGTACCCAAGAGACCCAGTACTTC.

The chain uses TRBV29-1 and TRBJ1-1; TRBD1 might be the D (6 bases). CDR1 and CDR2 (germline): SQVTM, ANQGSEA. V lost 7 bases and J 4 bases, leaving 10 bases between the germline ends. The CDR3 totals 11 residues. CDR3 sequence (DNA): TGCAGCGCCGGACAGAGCACTGAAGCTTTCTTT. The encoded protein is CSAGQSTEAFF.

The table lists this clone with a few counts. The genes are TRBV10-3 and TRBJ2-7; D is unresolved. CDR1 is ENHRY, CDR2 SYGVKD, per germline. The V end lost 3 bases, the J end lost 7 bases, and 10 bases lay between the germline ends. This CDR3 is 12 amino acids long. CDR3 sequence (DNA): TGTGCCATCAGTGACCCCAACAGAGAGCAGTACTTC. As protein: CAISDPNREQYF.

This clone was detected only a few times. The rearrangement joins TRBV20-1 to TRBJ1-2, with D unresolved. V was clipped by 5 bases and J by 4 bases, with 8 bases between them. The CDR3 is made up of 11 amino acids. The germline V gene has CDR1 DFQATT and CDR2 SNEGSKA (reference sequence). CDR3 loop: CSAQLSYGYTF. The CDR3 DNA sequence: TGCAGTGCTCAACTTTCCTATGGCTACACCTTC.

This clone turned up a few times. The same CDR3 is also encoded by other DNA sequences in this sample. The rearrangement links TRBV10-3 to TRBJ2-3, with TRBD1 identical over 8 bases. V was clipped by 7 bases and J by 3 bases; unmatched bases: 6. CDR3 size: 14 residues. The V gene's germline CDR1 is ENHRY and CDR2 SYGVKD. CDR3: CAIMGQGATDTQYF. The CDR3 coding sequence is TGTGCCATCATGGGGCAGGGGGCGACAGATACGCAGTATTTT.

This chain joins TRBV19 and TRBJ2-1, with 10 bases lining up with TRBD1. The J segment lost 7 bases and the V segment lost 9 bases, leaving 9 bases of the junction unmatched. This CDR3 is 14 amino acids long. The germline V gene has CDR1 LNHDA and CDR2 SQIVND (reference sequence). The CDR3 DNA reads TGTGCCAGCAATGGACAGGGGGTTTTAAATGAGCAGTTCTTC. Translation gives CASNGQGVLNEQFF.

The chain has TRBV5-1 and TRBJ2-5, with a possible D match to TRBD1 (6 bases). CDR1 SGHRS and CDR2 YFSETQ come from the germline V gene. The germline V and J ends were trimmed by 4 bases and 3 bases, with 10 bases remaining between them. The CDR3 consists of 13 residues. The CDR3 nucleotides read TGCGCCAGCAGCAAACAGGGCGAAGAGACCCAGTACTTC. It specifies CASSKQGEETQYF.

This chain uses TRBV5-1 with TRBJ2-1; the match to TRBD1 covers 12 bases. The germline V gene encodes CDR1 SGHRS and CDR2 YFSETQ. CDR3 length: 18 amino acids. V lost 4 bases to trimming and J lost 8 bases; unmatched junction nucleotides: 16. The CDR3 DNA reads as TGCGCCAGCAGCAAGGGACAGGGGGCGCGAGTCGGTAGTGATGAGCAGTTCTTC. Translating gives CASSKGQGARVGSDEQFF.

This clone has ten or more counts. The chain combines TRBV7-2 with TRBJ2-7; 9 positions match TRBD1. CDR3 length equals 14 residues. Unmatched junction bases numbered 7, after V lost 4 bases and J lost 6 bases. Germline CDR1 and CDR2: SGHTA and FQGNSA. CDR3 nucleotide sequence: TGTGCCAGCAGCTCCGGGACAGGGCTCTCCGAGCAGTACTTC. Protein sequence: CASSSGTGLSEQYF.